This T cell receptor (beta chain) comes out of a study of cytomegalovirus exposure and HLA in healthy donors. Findings and caveats of the study: A missense variant in DCLRE1C was later tied to TCR beta V- and J-gene trimming. In a later analysis, about 17,000 TCR beta sequences were associated with HLA alleles at 0.05 false discovery rate. According to reports, the classifier identified cytomegalovirus status with high specificity and sensitivity.

CDR3 size: 17 residues. Germline V gene sequence: CDR1 KGHSH, CDR2 LQKENI. V was pared by 1 base and J by 1 base, with 16 bases between. This PCR relied on a set of 60 Vbeta primers and 13 Jbeta primers. Profiled with immunoSEQ multiplex PCR; TCRdb holds only in-frame clones, not every one. The sample shows 120,000 to 150,000 clones, 55% to 80% of them seen only once. A remark on this clone: The antigen is not known.

The sequence derives from a woman aged 40 to 50 in good health and CMV-seronegative. Specimen: PBMCs. The chain employs TRBV18 and TRBJ1-2, with D perhaps matching TRBD1 (5 bases). CDR3 region: CASSPQDSSLLNYGYTF. DNA of the CDR3: TGTGCCAGCTCACCACAAGACAGCTCCTTACTTAACTATGGCTACACCTTC.